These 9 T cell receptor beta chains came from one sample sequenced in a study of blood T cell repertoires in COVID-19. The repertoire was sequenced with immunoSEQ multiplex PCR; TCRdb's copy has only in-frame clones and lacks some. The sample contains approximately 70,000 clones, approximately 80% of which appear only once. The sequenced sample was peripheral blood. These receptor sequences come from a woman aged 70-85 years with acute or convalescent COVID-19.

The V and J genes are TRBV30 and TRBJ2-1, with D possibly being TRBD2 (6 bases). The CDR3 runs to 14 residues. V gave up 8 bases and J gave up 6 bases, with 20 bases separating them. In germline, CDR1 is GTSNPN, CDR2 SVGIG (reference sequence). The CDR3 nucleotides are TGTGCCGGAGCGATTACGACGGGGGTCAATGAGCAGTTCTTC. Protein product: CAGAITTGVNEQFF.

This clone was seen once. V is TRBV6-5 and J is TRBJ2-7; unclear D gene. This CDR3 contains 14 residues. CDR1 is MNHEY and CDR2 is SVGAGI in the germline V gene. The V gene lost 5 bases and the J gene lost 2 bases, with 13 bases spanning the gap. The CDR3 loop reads CASSITHGAYEQYF. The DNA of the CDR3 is TGTGCCAGCAGTATCACTCACGGAGCCTACGAGCAGTACTTC.

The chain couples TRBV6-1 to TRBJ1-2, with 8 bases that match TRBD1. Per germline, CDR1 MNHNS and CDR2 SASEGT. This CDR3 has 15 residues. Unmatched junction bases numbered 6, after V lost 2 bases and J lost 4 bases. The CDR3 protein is CASSERGTGIYGYTF. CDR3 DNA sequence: TGTGCCAGCAGTGAACGGGGGACAGGAATCTATGGCTACACCTTC.

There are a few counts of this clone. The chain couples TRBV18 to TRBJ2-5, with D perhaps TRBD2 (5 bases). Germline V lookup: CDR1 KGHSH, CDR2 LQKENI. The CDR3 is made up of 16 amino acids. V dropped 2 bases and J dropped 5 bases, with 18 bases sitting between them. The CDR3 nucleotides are TGTGCCAGCTCACCAGCGCGCACGGCGGGCAGGGAGACCCAGTACTTC. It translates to CASSPARTAGRETQYF. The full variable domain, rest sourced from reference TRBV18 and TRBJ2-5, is NAGVMQNPRHLVRRRGQEARLRCSPMKGHSHVYWYRQLPEEGLKFMVYLQKENIIDESGMPKERFSAEFPKEGPSILRIQQVVRGDSAAYFCASSPARTAGRETQYFGPGTRLLVL.

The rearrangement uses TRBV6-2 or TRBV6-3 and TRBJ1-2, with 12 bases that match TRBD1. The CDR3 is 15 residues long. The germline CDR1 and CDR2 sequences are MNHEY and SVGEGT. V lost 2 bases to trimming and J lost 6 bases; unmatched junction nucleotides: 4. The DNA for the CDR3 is TGTGCCAGCAGTTACCGTGGGACAGGGGGCAATGGCTACACCTTC. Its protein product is CASSYRGTGGNGYTF.

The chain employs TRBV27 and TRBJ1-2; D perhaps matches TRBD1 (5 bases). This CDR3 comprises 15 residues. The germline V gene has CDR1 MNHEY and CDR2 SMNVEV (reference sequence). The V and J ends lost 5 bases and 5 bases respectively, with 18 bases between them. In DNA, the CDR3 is TGTGCCAGCAGTCCGTTCCGACAGACAATATATGGCTACACCTTC. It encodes CASSPFRQTIYGYTF.

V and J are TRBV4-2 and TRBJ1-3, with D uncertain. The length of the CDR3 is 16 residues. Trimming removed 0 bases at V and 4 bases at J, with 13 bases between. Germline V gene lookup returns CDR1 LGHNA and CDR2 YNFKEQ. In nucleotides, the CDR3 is TGTGCCAGCAGCCAAGATAGCTTCAAATCGGGAAACACCATATATTTT. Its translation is CASSQDSFKSGNTIYF.

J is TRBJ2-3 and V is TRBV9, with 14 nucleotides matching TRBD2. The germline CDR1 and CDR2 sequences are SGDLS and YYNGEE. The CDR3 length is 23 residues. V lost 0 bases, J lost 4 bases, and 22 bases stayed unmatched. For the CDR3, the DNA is TGTGCCAGCAGCGTAGGAGCCTCGCGGGCGACTAGCGGGAGGGCCGGGACGCCAGATACGCAGTATTTT. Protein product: CASSVGASRATSGRAGTPDTQYF. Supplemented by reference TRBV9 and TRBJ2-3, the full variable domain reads DSGVTQTPKHLITATGQRVTLRCSPRSGDLSVYWYQQSLDQGLQFLIQYYNGEERAKGNILERFSAQQFPDLHSELNLSSLELGDSALYFCASSVGASRATSGRAGTPDTQYFGPGTRLTVL.

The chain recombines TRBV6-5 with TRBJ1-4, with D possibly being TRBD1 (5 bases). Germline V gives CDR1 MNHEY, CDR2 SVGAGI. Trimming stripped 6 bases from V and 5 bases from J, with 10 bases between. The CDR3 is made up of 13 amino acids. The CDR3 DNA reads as TGTGCCAGCAGACCGGGGGGGAATGAAAAACTGTTTTTT. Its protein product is CASRPGGNEKLFF.